The T cell receptor beta chain under discussion was sequenced for a study of cytomegalovirus exposure and HLA in healthy donors listed by TCRdb under 2017. Background on the whole study: An earlier analysis of approximately 590 of the donors reported roughly 270 Gb of sequence data and 117 million unique TCR beta sequences from 150 million to 200 million T cells. The number of typed donors differed by locus: about 620-640 for A, B, C, DRB1 and DQB1; some 500 for DQA1; fewer than 610 for DPA1; and roughly 470 for DPB1. Rather than using new phenotypic data, the later analysis identified candidate immune exposures from TCR beta sequences and from how often those sequences occurred across donors. Genome-wide SNP genotypes for about three fifths of the 666 donors were used in a later genetic analysis, which treated that subset as a discovery cohort. Among roughly 400 genotyped donors of the cohort, an average of about 240,000 unique TCR beta nucleotide sequences were sequenced per donor, around a sixth of them non-productive. To predict cytomegalovirus infection status, the study combined high-throughput TCR immunosequencing, statistical association of individual TCRs with disease status, and machine learning. An earlier analysis of some 500 of the donors used high-throughput TCR beta sequencing to judge whether each TCR beta V gene segment behaved as functional or pseudogenic. Every discovery cohort repertoire had been produced on one sequencing platform. The study aimed to test whether signatures of past pathogen exposure could be identified by cataloging public T cell receptors. An early release that covered more than 550 HLA-typed donors contained approximately 300 gigabases of sequencing data and tens of millions of unique TCR sequences. Donor age, sex, ethnicity and CMV serostatus were compiled together with the repertoire data. Using immunosequencing, the study profiled T cell repertoires from about 610 subjects and related those repertoires to cytomegalovirus serostatus. Besides the first cohort of roughly 640 subjects, a separate validation cohort made up of over 95 different subjects was used. In a later analysis, previously published TCR beta repertoires from 666 donors were re-analyzed and high-resolution HLA genotyping was added so that TCR occurrence patterns could be studied. Both class I and class II loci were covered by HLA typing, at four-digit resolution. The genetic ancestry cluster associated with self-reported Caucasian donors included about 81% of the 300 to 400 genotyped donors. Five DR-DQ haplotypes were treated as single units for association and clustering because of strong linkage in the cohort.

In total, 630 or so healthy bone marrow donors made up the cohort. All cohort members were sampled while nominally healthy, although unrecorded immune exposures were likely present. The donor tested CMV seronegative, placing the donor among the approximately 360 seronegative members of the cohort. Each donor provided a peripheral blood sample, and peripheral blood mononuclear cells were used for TCR beta sequencing. Genomic DNA extraction from the blood cell samples was performed with the Qiagen DNeasy Blood Extraction Kit. General findings and caveats noted by the study authors: Linkage disequilibrium might explain the correlated functional status among segregating V segments, but an unknown experimental factor could not be ruled out. The classifier was reported to diagnose cytomegalovirus status with high specificity and sensitivity in both the original cohort and the validation cohort. Some IMGT-functional V segments, including TRBV6-2 and TRBV6-3, could not be distinguished by the 87-base-pair reads and were therefore excluded. The sequencing pipeline was judged likely to have produced a cluster of highly shared sequence variants as a technical artifact. The study listed approximately 150 TCR beta chains as associated with cytomegalovirus. According to a later genetic analysis, donors in an Asian-associated ancestry cluster had fewer N-insertions in productive TCRs than the approximately 630-donor mean. A later analysis found that HLA-associated TCR beta chains were more clonally expanded and had lower generation probabilities than equally common non-associated chains. According to a later analysis, TCR association rates differed among HLA loci, with DRB1 alleles showing the most associated TCRs and HLA-C alleles showing the fewest. The presence/absence analyses assumed that sequencing depth was roughly uniform across donors, and that assumption may not be true. Because HLA typing was missing for some donors at each locus, association tests included only the typed subset. It was suggested by the authors that the approach could potentially be generalized to other disease states and immunological phenotypes. At a false discovery rate of 0.05, a later analysis linked roughly 17,000 TCR beta sequences to specific HLA alleles. A further reported finding was that TCR beta sequences accurately predicted the HLA-A and HLA-B alleles for most subjects in the first cohort. In an earlier analysis of more than 500 of the donors, most TCR beta V segments appeared in productive rearrangements about 87% or about 30% of the time, broadly matching IMGT annotations. An association between a missense DCLRE1C variant and V-gene and J-gene trimming of TCR beta chains was found in a later genetic analysis and replicated in an independent cohort. Several of the top co-occurrence clusters appeared to be linked to parvovirus B19, influenza, CMV and Epstein-Barr virus, according to a later analysis. In a later analysis, most CMV-associated TCR beta chains were found to appear HLA-restricted, with HLA associations seemingly driven largely by CMV exposure. Assigning TCR associations to individual alleles was difficult when HLA alleles, especially DR and DQ, strongly co-occurred. For the cohort, immune exposure information was limited to CMV serostatus. Three of the identified cytomegalovirus-associated TCR beta chains were confirmed in vitro to be specific for cytomegalovirus antigens. Only TCR beta chains were sequenced in this cohort, and the absence of alpha or paired-chain data limited detectable features. Because counts were too low, approximately 18 rarely observed V segments, including chromosome 9 orphons, were excluded from the earlier analysis of about 500 of the donors. Across donors, most TCR sequences were observed very rarely, whereas some public TCRs were present in many individuals.

To prepare the library, the immunoSEQ multiplex PCR assay was applied. The multiplex PCR relied on a mix of 60 forward primers for TCR Vbeta segments and 13 reverse primers for TCR Jbeta segments. The CDR3 region of rearranged TCR beta genes was amplified from genomic DNA by a multiplex PCR assay. Amplified TCR beta libraries were sequenced as 87-base-pair reads on the Illumina HiSeq System. Per the original workflow: A later analysis tallied around 82 million unique TCR beta chains across the 610 or so repertoires, and some 10 million of those chains were shared by two or more donors. To remove PCR and sequencing errors, raw reads were error-corrected and collapsed into unique sequences using a nearest-neighbor algorithm that merged closely related sequences. CDR3 sequences were aligned to IMGT reference sequences to assign V, D and J gene segments. For a sequence to be retained, a match of at least six nucleotides to both a V gene segment and a J gene segment was required. A rearrangement was called productive if the CDR3 had no stop codons and remained in frame with V and J, and every other rearrangement was called non-productive. Following IMGT convention, CDR3 was defined as the stretch from the second conserved V-encoded cysteine to the conserved J-encoded phenylalanine. The earlier analysis of 500 to 600 of the donors excluded sequences that lacked an unambiguous match to a single V gene segment. In an earlier analysis of around 600 of the donors, V segments were called functional above 56.7% productive rearrangements and were called segregating when the between-donor standard deviation exceeded 5%. A statistical classification framework was built to diagnose cytomegalovirus status from the catalog of TCR beta chain sequences. V and J gene assignment, in a later analysis, came from comparing TCR nucleotide sequences with IMGT/GENE-DB human TR gene sequences. The TCRdist pipeline was used in a later analysis to assign CDR3 sequences and most-parsimonious VDJ recombination scenarios. A later analysis defined each TCR beta chain by its CDR3 amino acid sequence plus V-gene family, and excluded reads lacking a unique V-gene family. To address suspected cross-contamination and a sequencing artifact, a later analysis removed 450 to 700 highly shared, low-generation-probability nucleotide sequences. In a later analysis, a clonal expansion index for each public chain was calculated from normalized within-repertoire ranks of inferred template counts. In a later analysis, generation probabilities were computed using a VDJ recombination model fitted to out-of-frame rearrangements, and the results were checked against IGoR. Hypergeometric tests were used in a later analysis to score TCR-TCR, TCR-HLA and TCR-CMV co-occurrence, with a repertoire-size bias correction applied to the TCR pairs. To estimate false discovery rates, a later analysis permuted the HLA or CMV assignments 20 times. In a later analysis, co-occurring TCRs were grouped with DBSCAN, and TCRdist sequence similarity was added when clustering was performed within HLA-allele-positive subsets. Repertoires with fewer than 30,000 or more than 120,000 public chains, plus five repertoires with anomalous nucleotide sharing, were excluded from co-occurrence clustering. TCRdb took over this immuneACCESS table, retaining in-frame rearrangements with V and J assigned. Such tables are incomplete; in checked studies, under half of the missing clones stem from an unresolved V gene, and the remainder is unexplained. The DNA was the basis for D and trimming; V, J and clone size are from that table. The sample contains 200,000 or so clones, 65% to 85% of them found a single time. The top ten hold roughly 0.1% of the sample.

As concerns this clone: Its antigen is not yet known. The sample holds no much larger clone one base away, and base qualities are not on file.

Between the V and J ends, shortened by 0 bases and 8 bases respectively, the junction contains 13 bases. As encoded in the germline V gene, CDR1 is SNHLY while CDR2 is FYNNEI. Spanning cysteine to phenylalanine, the CDR3 consists of 14 amino acids. Only CDR3 DNA is held: 42 bases, read in frame from base 1. Sequencing used PBMCs. The receptor chain draws on TRBV2 and TRBJ1-1; no D gene is confidently identified. The sequence was collected from a boy aged 2 to 10 in good health and CMV-seronegative. CDR3 loop: CASSEAEGGPEAFF. The nucleotide sequence reads TGTGCCAGCAGTGAAGCCGAGGGTGGACCAGAAGCTTTCTTT.